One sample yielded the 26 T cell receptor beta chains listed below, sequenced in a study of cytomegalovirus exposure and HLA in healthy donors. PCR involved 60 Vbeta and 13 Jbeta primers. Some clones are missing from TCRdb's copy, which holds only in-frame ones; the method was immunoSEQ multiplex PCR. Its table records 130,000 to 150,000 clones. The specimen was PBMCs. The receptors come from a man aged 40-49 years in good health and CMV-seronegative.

CDR3 sequence: CASRFGGTEAFF. The CDR3 nucleotides are TGCGCCAGCAGATTTGGGGGGACTGAAGCTTTCTTT. The gene calls are TRBV5-1 and TRBJ1-1; a weak D match, TRBD1 (5 bases). V gave up 5 bases and J gave up 5 bases, with 10 bases separating them. The CDR3 has 12 residues. Per germline, CDR1 SGHRS and CDR2 YFSETQ. Based on the CDR3 plus reference TRBV5-1 and TRBJ1-1, the full variable domain is KAGVTQTPRYLIKTRGQQVTLSCSPISGHRSVSWYQQTPGQGLQFLFEYFSETQRNKGNFPGRFSGRQFSNSRSEMNVSTLELGDSALYLCASRFGGTEAFFGQGTRLTVV.

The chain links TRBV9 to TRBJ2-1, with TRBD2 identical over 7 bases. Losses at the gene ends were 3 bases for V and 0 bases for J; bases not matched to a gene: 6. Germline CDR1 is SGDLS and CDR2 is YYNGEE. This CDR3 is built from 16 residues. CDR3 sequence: CASSAAGDRSYNEQFF. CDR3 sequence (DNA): TGTGCCAGCAGCGCCGCGGGGGACCGCTCCTACAATGAGCAGTTCTTC.

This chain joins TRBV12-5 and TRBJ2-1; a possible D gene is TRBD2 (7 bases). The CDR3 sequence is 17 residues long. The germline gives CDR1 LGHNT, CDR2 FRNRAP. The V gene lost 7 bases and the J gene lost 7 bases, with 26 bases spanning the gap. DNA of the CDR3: TGTGCTAGTGTCCCCTCCTTCCGGGGGGCGCCCTGGAATGAGCAGTTCTTC. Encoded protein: CASVPSFRGAPWNEQFF.

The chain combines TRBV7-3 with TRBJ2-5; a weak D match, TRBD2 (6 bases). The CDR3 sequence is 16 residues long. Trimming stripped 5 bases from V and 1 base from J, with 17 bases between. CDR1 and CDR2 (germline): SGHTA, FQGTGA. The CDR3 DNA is TGTGCCAGCAGCCCCTCGGGGGTGGGAACCCAAGAGACCCAGTACTTC. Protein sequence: CASSPSGVGTQETQYF. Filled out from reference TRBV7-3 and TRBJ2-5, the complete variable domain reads GAGVSQTPSNKVTEKGKYVELRCDPISGHTALYWYRQSLGQGPEFLIYFQGTGAADDSGLPNDRFFAVRPEGSVSTLKIQRTERGDSAVYLCASSPSGVGTQETQYFGPGTRLLVL.

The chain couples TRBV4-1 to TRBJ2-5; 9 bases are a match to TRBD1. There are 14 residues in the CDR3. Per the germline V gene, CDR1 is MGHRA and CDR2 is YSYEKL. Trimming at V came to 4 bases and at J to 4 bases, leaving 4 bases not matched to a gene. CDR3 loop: CASSPTGGRETQYF. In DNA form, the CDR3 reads TGCGCCAGCAGCCCAACAGGGGGCCGAGAGACCCAGTACTTC.

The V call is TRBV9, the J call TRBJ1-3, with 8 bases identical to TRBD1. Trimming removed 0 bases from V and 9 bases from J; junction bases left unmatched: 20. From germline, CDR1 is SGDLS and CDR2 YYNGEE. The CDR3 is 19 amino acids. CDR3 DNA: TGTGCCAGCAGCGTAGGGCCCCAGGGGGCGGCCTCGTTTGAGGGCACCATATATTTT. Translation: CASSVGPQGAASFEGTIYF.

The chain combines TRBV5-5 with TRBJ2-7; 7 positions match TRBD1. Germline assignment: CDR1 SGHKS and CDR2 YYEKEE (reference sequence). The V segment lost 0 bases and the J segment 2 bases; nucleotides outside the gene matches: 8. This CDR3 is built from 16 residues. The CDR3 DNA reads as TGTGCCAGCAGCTTGGATTTAGGGACAGCTACCTACGAGCAGTACTTC. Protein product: CASSLDLGTATYEQYF.

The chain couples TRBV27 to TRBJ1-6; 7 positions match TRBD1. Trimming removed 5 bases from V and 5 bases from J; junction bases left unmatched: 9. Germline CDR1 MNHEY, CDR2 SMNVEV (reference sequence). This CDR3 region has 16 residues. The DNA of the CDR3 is TGTGCCAGCAGTACCCGACAGGGCCGGGATAATTCACCCCTCCACTTT. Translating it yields CASSTRQGRDNSPLHF.

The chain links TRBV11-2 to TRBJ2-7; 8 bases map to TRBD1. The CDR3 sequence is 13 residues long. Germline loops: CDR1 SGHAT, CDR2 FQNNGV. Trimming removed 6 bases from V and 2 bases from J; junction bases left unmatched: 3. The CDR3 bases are TGTGCCAGCAGTTGGACAGGGACCTACGAGCAGTACTTC. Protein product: CASSWTGTYEQYF.

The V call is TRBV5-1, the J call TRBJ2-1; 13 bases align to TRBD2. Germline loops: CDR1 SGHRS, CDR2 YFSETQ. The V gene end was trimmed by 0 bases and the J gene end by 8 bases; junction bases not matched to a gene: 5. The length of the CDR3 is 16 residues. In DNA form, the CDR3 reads TGCGCCAGCAGCTTGGTACTAGCGGGGGGGCCGGATGAGCAGTTCTTC. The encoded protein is CASSLVLAGGPDEQFF.

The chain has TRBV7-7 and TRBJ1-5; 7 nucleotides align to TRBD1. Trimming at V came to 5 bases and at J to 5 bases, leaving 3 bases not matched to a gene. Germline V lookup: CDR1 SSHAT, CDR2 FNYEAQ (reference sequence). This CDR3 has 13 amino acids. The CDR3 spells CASSRDRYQPQHF. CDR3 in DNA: TGTGCCAGCAGCCGGGACAGATATCAGCCCCAGCATTTT.

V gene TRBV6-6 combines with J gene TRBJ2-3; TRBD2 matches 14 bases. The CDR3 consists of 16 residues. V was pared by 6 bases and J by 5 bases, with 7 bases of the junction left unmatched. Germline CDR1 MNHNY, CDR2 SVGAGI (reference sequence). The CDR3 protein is CASRPGLAGGGDTQYF. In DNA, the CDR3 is TGTGCCAGCAGGCCCGGACTAGCGGGGGGAGGAGATACGCAGTATTTT.

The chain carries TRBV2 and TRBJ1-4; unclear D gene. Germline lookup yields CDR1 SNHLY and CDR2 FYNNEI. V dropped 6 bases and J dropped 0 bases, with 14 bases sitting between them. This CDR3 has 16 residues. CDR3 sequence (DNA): TGTGCCAGCAGGATCTCAGGCGCTACAACTAATGAAAAACTGTTTTTT. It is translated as CASRISGATTNEKLFF.

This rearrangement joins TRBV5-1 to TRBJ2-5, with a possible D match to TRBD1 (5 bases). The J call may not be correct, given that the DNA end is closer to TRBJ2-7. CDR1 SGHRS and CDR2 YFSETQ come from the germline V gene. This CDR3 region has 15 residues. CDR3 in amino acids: CASSLEQGQPYEQYF. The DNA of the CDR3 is TGCGCCAGCAGCTTGGAGCAGGGCCAACCCTACGAGCAGTACTTC.

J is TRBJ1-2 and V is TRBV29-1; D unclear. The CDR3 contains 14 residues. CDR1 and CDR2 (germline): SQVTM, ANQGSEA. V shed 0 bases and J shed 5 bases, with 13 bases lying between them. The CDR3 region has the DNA TGCAGCGTTGAAGATCAGCGAACCCCTTATGGCTACACCTTC. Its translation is CSVEDQRTPYGYTF.

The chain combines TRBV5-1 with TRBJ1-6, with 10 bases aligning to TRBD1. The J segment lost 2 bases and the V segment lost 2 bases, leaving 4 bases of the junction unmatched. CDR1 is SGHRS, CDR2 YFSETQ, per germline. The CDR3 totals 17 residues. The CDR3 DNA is TGCGCCAGCAGCTTCCGGGGACAGGGGACCTATAATTCACCCCTCCACTTT. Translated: CASSFRGQGTYNSPLHF.

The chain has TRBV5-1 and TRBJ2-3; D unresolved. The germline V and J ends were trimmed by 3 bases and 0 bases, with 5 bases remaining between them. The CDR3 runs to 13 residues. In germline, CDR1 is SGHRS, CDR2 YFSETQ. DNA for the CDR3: TGCGCCAGCAGCTACTACAGCACAGATACGCAGTATTTT. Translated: CASSYYSTDTQYF.

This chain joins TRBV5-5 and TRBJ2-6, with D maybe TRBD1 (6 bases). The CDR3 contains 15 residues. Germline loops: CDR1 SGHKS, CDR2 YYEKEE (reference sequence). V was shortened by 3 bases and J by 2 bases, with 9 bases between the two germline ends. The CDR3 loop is CASSSTGTGANVLTF. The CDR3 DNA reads TGTGCCAGCAGCTCCACAGGGACTGGGGCCAACGTCCTGACTTTC.

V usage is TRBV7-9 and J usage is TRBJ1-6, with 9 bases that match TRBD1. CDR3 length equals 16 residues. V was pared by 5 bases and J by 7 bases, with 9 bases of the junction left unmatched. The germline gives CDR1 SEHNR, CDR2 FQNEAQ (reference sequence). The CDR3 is CASSTRTGVDNSPLHF. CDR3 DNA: TGTGCCAGCAGCACGCGGACAGGGGTGGACAATTCACCCCTCCACTTT.

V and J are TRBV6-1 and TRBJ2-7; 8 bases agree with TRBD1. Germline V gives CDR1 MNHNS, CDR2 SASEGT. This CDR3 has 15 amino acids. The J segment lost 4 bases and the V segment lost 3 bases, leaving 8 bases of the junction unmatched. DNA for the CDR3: TGTGCCAGCAGTGATAGGGGACAGGCGATTTACGAGCAGTACTTC. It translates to CASSDRGQAIYEQYF.

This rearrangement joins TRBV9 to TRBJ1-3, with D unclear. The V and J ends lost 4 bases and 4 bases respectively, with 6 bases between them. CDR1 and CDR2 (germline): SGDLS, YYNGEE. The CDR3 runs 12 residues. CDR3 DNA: TGTGCCAGCAGCACCCAGGGAAACACCATATATTTT. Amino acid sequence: CASSTQGNTIYF.

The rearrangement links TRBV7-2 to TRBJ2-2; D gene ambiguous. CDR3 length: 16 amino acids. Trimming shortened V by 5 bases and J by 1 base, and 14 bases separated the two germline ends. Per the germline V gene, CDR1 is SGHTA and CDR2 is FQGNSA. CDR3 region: CASSPFLRLNTGELFF. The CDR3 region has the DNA TGTGCCAGCAGCCCATTTCTACGCCTGAACACCGGGGAGCTGTTTTTT.

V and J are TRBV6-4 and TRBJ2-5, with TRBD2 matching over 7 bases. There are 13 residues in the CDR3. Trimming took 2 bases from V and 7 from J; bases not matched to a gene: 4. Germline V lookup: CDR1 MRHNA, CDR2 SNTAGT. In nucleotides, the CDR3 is TGTGCCAGCAGTGACCGAGCGGGGACGACCCAGTACTTC. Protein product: CASSDRAGTTQYF.

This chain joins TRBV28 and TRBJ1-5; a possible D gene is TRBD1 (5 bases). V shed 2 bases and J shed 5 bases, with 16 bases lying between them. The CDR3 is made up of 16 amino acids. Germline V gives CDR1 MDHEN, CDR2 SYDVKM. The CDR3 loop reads CASSLDPGVSDQPQHF. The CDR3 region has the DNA TGTGCCAGCAGTTTAGATCCGGGGGTCTCAGATCAGCCCCAGCATTTT.

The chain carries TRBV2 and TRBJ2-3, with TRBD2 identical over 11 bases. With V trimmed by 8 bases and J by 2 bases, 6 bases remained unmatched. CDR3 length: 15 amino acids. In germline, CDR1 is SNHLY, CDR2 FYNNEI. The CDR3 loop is CASRASGGPTDTQYF. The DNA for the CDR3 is TGTGCCAGCCGAGCTAGCGGGGGGCCCACAGATACGCAGTATTTT. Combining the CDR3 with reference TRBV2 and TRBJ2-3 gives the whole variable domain EPEVTQTPSHQVTQMGQEVILRCVPISNHLYFYWYRQILGQKVEFLVSFYNNEISEKSEIFDDQFSVERPDGSNFTLKIRSTKLEDSAMYFCASRASGGPTDTQYFGPGTRLTVL.

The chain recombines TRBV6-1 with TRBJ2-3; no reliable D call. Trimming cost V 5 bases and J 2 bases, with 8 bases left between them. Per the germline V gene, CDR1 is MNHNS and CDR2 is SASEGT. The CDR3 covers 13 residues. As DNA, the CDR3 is TGTGCCAGCAGTCTACTAATCACAGATACGCAGTATTTT. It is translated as CASSLLITDTQYF.